This T cell receptor (beta chain) was retrieved from a study of T cell responses to AZD1222 COVID-19 vaccine. Sequenced by immunoSEQ multiplex PCR; TCRdb stores in-frame clones only, minus some. The profile shows some 95,000 clones, roughly 89% of them singletons. General study results and limits: Repertoires were obtained solely post-peak T cell response. Females made up more of the donors, who were largely white British, and clonal diversity may have come out too low. Just a handful of AZD1222 recipients tested seropositive at baseline.

In regard to this clone: Its specificity is not known. Being one base from a much bigger clone, this may be a read error.

CDR1 MNHNS and CDR2 SASEGT come from the germline V gene. Trimming took 3 bases from V and 4 from J, leaving 15 bases between them. The CDR3 extends over 15 amino acids. The rearrangement uses TRBV6-1 and TRBJ1-2, with TRBD1 as a possible D gene (6 bases). The sample consisted of peripheral blood, taken on day 0 of AZD1222 vaccination. The origin of this receptor is an adult in good health. CDR3 in DNA: TGTGCCAGCAGTGAGGCGGGGGGGGCGGGCTATGGCTACACCTTC. It yields the protein CASSEAGGAGYGYTF.